This TCR beta chain appears in the sequencing data of a study of cytomegalovirus exposure and HLA in healthy donors. As for the study in general: There were some 380 genotyped donors. Of these, roughly 80% fell in the genetic ancestry cluster associated with self-reported Caucasian donors. Study outcomes and limitations: An analysis was carried out at a later point. It showed that HLA-associated TCR beta chains were more clonally expanded than equally common non-associated chains. HLA-A and HLA-B allele assignments for most subjects were reportedly predicted accurately using TCR beta sequences. Presence/absence analysis assumed near-uniform sequencing depth across donors.

J was trimmed by 6 bases and V by 3 bases; bases with no gene match: 8. Looked up from germline, CDR1 is SGHAT and CDR2 is FQNNGV. The CDR3 extends over 14 amino acids. Vbeta (60) and Jbeta (13) primers were used in the PCR. Profiled with immunoSEQ multiplex PCR; TCRdb holds only in-frame clones, not every one. The sample lists 150,000 to 200,000 clones, about 80% occurring once. Remarks on this clone: Antigen specificity is unknown.

This rearrangement joins TRBV11-2 to TRBJ2-7; 7 nucleotides match TRBD2. The sequence derives from a woman aged 50 to 60 in good health and CMV-seronegative. Material for sequencing was PBMCs. CDR3 loop: CASSLYTSEGEQYF. The CDR3 nucleotides read TGTGCCAGCAGCTTGTATACTAGCGAAGGCGAGCAGTACTTC. The full variable domain, its missing parts supplied by reference TRBV11-2 and TRBJ2-7, is EAGVAQSPRYKIIEKRQSVAFWCNPISGHATLYWYQQILGQGPKLLIQFQNNGVVDDSQLPKDRFSAERLKGVDSTLKIQPAKLEDSAVYLCASSLYTSEGEQYFGPGTRLTVT.